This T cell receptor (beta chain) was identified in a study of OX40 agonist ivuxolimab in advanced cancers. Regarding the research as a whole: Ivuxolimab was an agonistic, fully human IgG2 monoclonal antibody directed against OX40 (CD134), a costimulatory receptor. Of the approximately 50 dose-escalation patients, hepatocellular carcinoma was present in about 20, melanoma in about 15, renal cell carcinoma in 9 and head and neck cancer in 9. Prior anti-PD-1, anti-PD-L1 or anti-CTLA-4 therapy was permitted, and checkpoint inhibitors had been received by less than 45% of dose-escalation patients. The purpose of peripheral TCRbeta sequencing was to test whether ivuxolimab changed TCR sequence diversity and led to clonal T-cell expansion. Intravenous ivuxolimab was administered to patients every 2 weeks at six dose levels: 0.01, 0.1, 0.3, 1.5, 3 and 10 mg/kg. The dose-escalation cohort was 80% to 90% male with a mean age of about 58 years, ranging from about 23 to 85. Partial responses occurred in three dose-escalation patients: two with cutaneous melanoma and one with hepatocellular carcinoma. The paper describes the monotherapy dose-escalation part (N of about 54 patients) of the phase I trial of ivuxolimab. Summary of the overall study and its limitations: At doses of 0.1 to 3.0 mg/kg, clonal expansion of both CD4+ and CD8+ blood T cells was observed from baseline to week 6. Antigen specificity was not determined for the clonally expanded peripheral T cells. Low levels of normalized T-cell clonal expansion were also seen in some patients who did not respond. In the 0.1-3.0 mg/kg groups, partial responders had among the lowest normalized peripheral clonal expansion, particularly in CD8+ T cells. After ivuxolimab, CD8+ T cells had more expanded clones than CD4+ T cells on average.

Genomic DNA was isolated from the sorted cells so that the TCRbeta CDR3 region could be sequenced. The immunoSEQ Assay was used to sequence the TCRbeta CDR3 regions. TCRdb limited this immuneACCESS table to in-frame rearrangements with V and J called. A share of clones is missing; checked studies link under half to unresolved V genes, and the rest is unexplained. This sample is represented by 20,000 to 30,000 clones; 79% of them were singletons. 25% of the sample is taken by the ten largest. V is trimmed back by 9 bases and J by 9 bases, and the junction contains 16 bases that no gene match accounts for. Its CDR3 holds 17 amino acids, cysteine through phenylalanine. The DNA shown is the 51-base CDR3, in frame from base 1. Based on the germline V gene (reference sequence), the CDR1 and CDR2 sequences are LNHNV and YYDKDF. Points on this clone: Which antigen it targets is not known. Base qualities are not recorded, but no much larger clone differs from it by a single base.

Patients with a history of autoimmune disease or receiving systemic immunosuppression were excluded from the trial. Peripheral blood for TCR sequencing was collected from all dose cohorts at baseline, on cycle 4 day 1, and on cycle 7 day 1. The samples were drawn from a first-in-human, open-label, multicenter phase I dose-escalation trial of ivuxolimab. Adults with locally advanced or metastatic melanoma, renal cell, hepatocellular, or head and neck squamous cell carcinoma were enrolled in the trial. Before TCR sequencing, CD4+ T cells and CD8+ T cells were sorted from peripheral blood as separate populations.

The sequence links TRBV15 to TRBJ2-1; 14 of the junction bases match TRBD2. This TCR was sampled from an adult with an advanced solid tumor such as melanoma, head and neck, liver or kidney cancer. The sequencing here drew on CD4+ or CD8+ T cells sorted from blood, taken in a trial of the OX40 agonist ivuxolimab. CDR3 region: CATRDALGLAGVGEQFF. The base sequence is TGTGCCACGAGGGATGCCTTGGGACTAGCGGGAGTAGGTGAGCAGTTCTTC.